These 32 T cell receptor beta chains share one sample of origin, sequenced in a study of identifying expanded T cells in peripheral blood. Sequencing was performed with immunoSEQ multiplex PCR; in TCRdb, only in-frame clones are kept and a portion is missing. This table has roughly 75,000 clones, roughly 88% appearing once. Sequenced: blood. These receptors were collected from a person aged 18 to 70 in good health.

This rearrangement joins TRBV7-8 to TRBJ2-7; D is perhaps TRBD1 or TRBD2 (5 bases each). This CDR3 spans 15 amino acids. The germline gives CDR1 SGHVS, CDR2 FQNEAQ. Trimming removed 5 bases at V and 3 bases at J, with 17 bases between. The CDR3 DNA reads TGTGCCAGCAGCCTAGTGGGGGATGCCCGCTACGAGCAGTACTTC. The encoded protein is CASSLVGDARYEQYF. The full variable domain, its missing parts supplied by reference TRBV7-8 and TRBJ2-7, is GAGVSQSPRYKVAKRGQDVALRCDPISGHVSLFWYQQALGQGPEFLTYFQNEAQLDKSGLPSDRFFAERPEGSVSTLKIQRTQQEDSAVYLCASSLVGDARYEQYFGPGTRLTVT.

The chain couples TRBV12-5 to TRBJ2-5, with D perhaps given as TRBD1 or TRBD2 (7 bases each). Germline loops: CDR1 LGHNT, CDR2 FRNRAP. Trimming left V 7 bases short and J 4 bases short, with 13 bases between. This CDR3 spans 13 amino acids. CDR3 DNA: TGTGCTAGTGCAGGGGGAGGGGCAGAGACCCAGTACTTC. Protein sequence: CASAGGGAETQYF. Based on the CDR3 plus reference TRBV12-5 and TRBJ2-5, the full variable domain is DARVTQTPRHKVTEMGQEVTMRCQPILGHNTVFWYRQTMMQGLELLAYFRNRAPLDDSGMPKDRFSAEMPDATLATLKIQPSEPRDSAVYFCASAGGGAETQYFGPGTRLLVL.

This clone appeared a single time. CDR3 loop: CASSLDRYTEAFF. Written as DNA, the CDR3 is TGTGCCAGCAGCTTGGATAGATACACTGAAGCTTTCTTT. The chain couples TRBV7-2 to TRBJ1-1, with D unresolved. The CDR3 sequence is 13 residues long. Trimming cost V 3 bases and J 3 bases, with 8 bases left between them. The germline CDR1 and CDR2 sequences are SGHTA and FQGNSA.

The V and J genes are TRBV7-9 and TRBJ1-1; 8 nucleotides align to TRBD1. CDR1 is SEHNR, CDR2 FQNEAQ, per germline (reference sequence). V shed 2 bases and J 0 bases; nucleotides not matched to a gene: 8. This CDR3 region has 17 residues. The chain's CDR3 is CASSLYGQGDMNTEAFF. The CDR3 coding sequence is TGTGCCAGCAGCTTATACGGACAGGGAGACATGAACACTGAAGCTTTCTTT.

The V call is TRBV15, the J call TRBJ1-5; D not certain. Looked up from germline, CDR1 is LNHNV and CDR2 is YYDKDF (reference sequence). This CDR3 spans 14 amino acids. V was clipped by 0 bases and J by 7 bases, with 10 bases between them. The CDR3 loop reads CATSRDPEGQPQHF. In nucleotides, the CDR3 is TGTGCCACCAGCAGAGATCCGGAGGGCCAGCCCCAGCATTTT.

The table lists this clone with a few counts. V usage is TRBV6-1 and J usage is TRBJ2-2; TRBD1 or TRBD2 may be the D gene (5 bases each). CDR1 is MNHNS, CDR2 SASEGT, per germline. The CDR3 runs to 15 residues. Trimming pared 5 bases from V and 5 bases from J, leaving 15 bases between. The DNA for the CDR3 is TGTGCCAGCAGTACACGGGACGGACGAACCGGGGAGCTGTTTTTT. Its protein is CASSTRDGRTGELFF.

The chain employs TRBV5-1 and TRBJ2-6, with D perhaps TRBD2 (6 bases). V lost 1 base and J lost 0, with 11 bases in between. Germline assignment: CDR1 SGHRS and CDR2 YFSETQ. The CDR3 has 17 amino acids. CDR3 sequence (DNA): TGCGCCAGCAGCTTGTCGGGGGACGTCTCTGGGGCCAACGTCCTGACTTTC. This encodes CASSLSGDVSGANVLTF.

This chain links TRBV7-2 with TRBJ1-5; 7 bases are a match to TRBD1. The CDR3 is 15 amino acids. Trimming at V came to 1 base and at J to 6 bases, leaving 6 bases not matched to a gene. Germline assignment: CDR1 SGHTA and CDR2 FQGNSA. The CDR3 loop is CASSLVAGGGQPQHF. CDR3 coding DNA: TGTGCCAGCAGCTTAGTGGCAGGGGGAGGTCAGCCCCAGCATTTT.

J is TRBJ2-5 and V is TRBV5-1; maybe TRBD2 (5 bases). The germline V gene has CDR1 SGHRS and CDR2 YFSETQ. This CDR3 has 14 residues. The V and J ends lost 2 bases and 3 bases respectively, with 11 bases between them. The CDR3 here is CASSFTRGEETQYF. The CDR3 nucleotides read TGCGCCAGCAGCTTTACCCGGGGAGAAGAGACCCAGTACTTC.

This clone is a singleton in its sample. The rearrangement joins TRBV5-1 to TRBJ2-7; 10 bases are a match to TRBD1. The CDR3 is 15 residues long. The V segment lost 3 bases and the J segment 5 bases; nucleotides outside the gene matches: 8. The germline V gene encodes CDR1 SGHRS and CDR2 YFSETQ. The CDR3 nucleotides are TGCGCCAGCAGCTCGCGGACAGGGGGAGGAGACGAGCAGTACTTC. Translation: CASSSRTGGGDEQYF.

The chain uses TRBV29-1 and TRBJ2-5; TRBD1 aligns across 7 bases. The CDR3 has 17 amino acids. The germline V gene has CDR1 SQVTM and CDR2 ANQGSEA. After removal of 4 bases from V and 4 bases from J, the junction contained 18 bases not matched to a gene. CDR3 loop: CSVVPRGSISERETQYF. The CDR3 bases are TGCAGCGTTGTCCCCAGGGGGTCTATTTCGGAACGAGAGACCCAGTACTTC.

The V gene is TRBV13, the J gene TRBJ1-1, with D uncertain. Germline lookup yields CDR1 PRHDT and CDR2 FYEKMQ (reference sequence). This CDR3 has 13 residues. V was pared by 4 bases and J by 4 bases, with 10 bases between. The DNA of the CDR3 is TGTGCCAGCAGCTACATCACCGCCACTGAAGCTTTCTTT. It encodes CASSYITATEAFF.

The gene calls are TRBV13 and TRBJ2-2, with D possibly TRBD2 on 5 matching bases. The germline CDR1 and CDR2 sequences are PRHDT and FYEKMQ (reference sequence). The CDR3 is 16 amino acids. V lost 6 bases to trimming and J lost 3 bases, with 17 bases between them. This CDR3 reads CASRPDLRADTGELFF. The CDR3 nucleotides read TGTGCCAGCAGACCCGATCTGCGGGCCGACACCGGGGAGCTGTTTTTT. The variable domain in full, completed from reference TRBV13 and TRBJ2-2, reads AAGVIQSPRHLIKEKRETATLKCYPIPRHDTVYWYQQGPGQDPQFLISFYEKMQSDKGSIPDRFSAQQFSDYHSELNMSSLELGDSALYFCASRPDLRADTGELFFGEGSRLTVL.

V and J are TRBV19 and TRBJ1-1; D is perhaps TRBD1 (6 bases). This CDR3 has 14 amino acids. Germline CDR1 reads LNHDA; CDR2 reads SQIVND (reference sequence). Trimming stripped 6 bases from V and 1 base from J, with 12 bases between. CDR3 sequence: CASSPQGANTEAFF. The CDR3 nucleotides read TGTGCCAGTAGCCCACAGGGAGCGAACACTGAAGCTTTCTTT.

This clone was detected only a few times. The chain links TRBV6-1 to TRBJ1-2; a possible D gene is TRBD1 (6 bases). Trimming pared 1 base from V and 3 bases from J, leaving 12 bases between. The CDR3 covers 15 residues. Germline V gives CDR1 MNHNS, CDR2 SASEGT. The CDR3 here is CASSEEEGEYYGYTF. The CDR3 DNA is TGTGCCAGCAGTGAAGAAGAGGGGGAGTACTATGGCTACACCTTC.

DNA of the CDR3: TGCGCCAGCAGCTTGGTGTTGGGGACCGGGGAGCTGTTTTTT. Its translation: CASSLVLGTGELFF. The rearrangement uses TRBV5-1 and TRBJ2-2; unclear D gene. Germline CDR1 SGHRS, CDR2 YFSETQ. The CDR3 has 14 amino acids. The V end was cut by 0 bases, the J end by 5 bases, with 8 bases between.

This clone was picked up one time. The chain recombines TRBV2 with TRBJ2-1, with 7 bases identical to TRBD2. The CDR3 covers 16 residues. Germline CDR1 is SNHLY and CDR2 is FYNNEI. With 2 bases clipped from V and 2 bases from J, the junction kept 6 bases outside the gene matches. CDR3 sequence: CASSESAGTTYNEQFF. In DNA, the CDR3 is TGTGCCAGCAGTGAATCAGCGGGGACGACCTACAATGAGCAGTTCTTC.

The chain combines TRBV29-1 with TRBJ2-2; TRBD2 might be the D (6 bases). The ends were cut back, 2 bases at V and 0 bases at J, with 16 bases in the middle. Germline CDR1 is SQVTM and CDR2 is ANQGSEA. This CDR3 has 17 residues. This CDR3 reads CSVEIPLAETNTGELFF. For the CDR3, the DNA is TGCAGCGTTGAAATCCCATTAGCGGAGACGAACACCGGGGAGCTGTTTTTT.

This chain uses TRBV5-4 with TRBJ2-5; 10 nucleotides match TRBD2. The CDR3 extends over 16 amino acids. Looked up from germline, CDR1 is SGHNT and CDR2 is YYREEE (reference sequence). V lost 0 bases, J lost 5 bases, and 7 bases stayed unmatched. The CDR3 nucleotides read TGTGCCAGCAGCTTGGGCAGCGGGGGGGCCCGGGAGACCCAGTACTTC. This gives the protein CASSLGSGGARETQYF.

The chain couples TRBV30 to TRBJ1-6; D is ambiguous. This CDR3 is 13 amino acids long. Germline CDR1 reads GTSNPN; CDR2 reads SVGIG (reference sequence). DNA of the CDR3: TGTGCTATGACCCCTCGGGCTCAGCGGTCCCTCCACTTT. Translated, it gives CAMTPRAQRSLHF.

The rearrangement joins TRBV7-2 to TRBJ1-1; D remains unclear. V was shortened by 2 bases and J by 10 bases, with 11 bases between the two germline ends. Per the germline V gene, CDR1 is SGHTA and CDR2 is FQGNSA. The CDR3 has 12 amino acids. This CDR3 reads CASSLLGVGAFF. As DNA, the CDR3 is TGTGCCAGCAGCTTACTTGGAGTTGGAGCTTTCTTT.

V gene TRBV10-2 combines with J gene TRBJ2-7; 7 bases are a match to TRBD1. This CDR3 has 15 residues. V lost 4 bases to trimming and J lost 1 base; unmatched junction nucleotides: 7. The V gene's germline CDR1 is WSHSY and CDR2 SAAADI. The CDR3 region is CASSGPGRGSYEQYF. The CDR3 nucleotides are TGCGCCAGCAGTGGGCCTGGCAGGGGGTCCTACGAGCAGTACTTC.

The chain couples TRBV15 to TRBJ1-6, with D tentatively TRBD1 (5 bases). V was shortened by 0 bases and J by 6 bases, with 9 bases between the two germline ends. Germline assignment: CDR1 LNHNV and CDR2 YYDKDF (reference sequence). There are 15 residues in the CDR3. The CDR3 DNA reads TGTGCCACCAGCAGAGAAAGACAGTTTAATTCACCCCTCCACTTT. This translates into CATSRERQFNSPLHF.

This chain uses TRBV7-3 with TRBJ2-3; D may be TRBD2 (5 bases). The CDR3 contains 14 residues. The germline V gene encodes CDR1 SGHTA and CDR2 FQGTGA. Trimming took off 5 bases at V and 6 bases at J, with 15 bases between the two ends. The CDR3 coding sequence is TGTGCCAGCAGCCCAGGAGGATATTCGGATACGCAGTATTTT. Encoded protein: CASSPGGYSDTQYF.

This chain joins TRBV5-1 and TRBJ2-1; D perhaps matches TRBD1 (5 bases). The CDR3 loop spans 13 amino acids. Germline assignment: CDR1 SGHRS and CDR2 YFSETQ. Trimming left V 4 bases short and J 7 bases short, with 12 bases between. For the CDR3, the DNA is TGCGCCAGCAGCCTAGACAGACGGAATGAGCAGTTCTTC. It codes for CASSLDRRNEQFF.

V gene TRBV11-1 combines with J gene TRBJ2-1, with D hard to call. V lost 5 bases and J 0 bases, leaving 5 bases between the germline ends. This CDR3 has 13 residues. The germline V gene has CDR1 SGHAT and CDR2 FQDESV (reference sequence). The CDR3 loop is CASSPSSYNEQFF. CDR3 nucleotide sequence: TGTGCCAGCAGCCCCAGCTCCTACAATGAGCAGTTCTTC.

The chain links TRBV9 to TRBJ2-3, with 7 positions matching TRBD2. Germline-derived CDR1 and CDR2 are SGDLS and YYNGEE. The trim removed 7 bases at V and 2 bases at J, leaving 1 base unmatched. This CDR3 comprises 12 residues. The chain's CDR3 is CASGTTTDTQYF. The CDR3 DNA is TGTGCCAGCGGGACTACCACAGATACGCAGTATTTT. The variable domain in full, completed from reference TRBV9 and TRBJ2-3, reads DSGVTQTPKHLITATGQRVTLRCSPRSGDLSVYWYQQSLDQGLQFLIQYYNGEERAKGNILERFSAQQFPDLHSELNLSSLELGDSALYFCASGTTTDTQYFGPGTRLTVL.

This clone was seen a single time. The DNA is left out, because the CDR3 cannot be placed on it with certainty; the CDR3 is given as TCRdb lists it. The V gene is TRBV21-1, the J gene TRBJ1-1. TRBV21-1 is deemed a pseudogene. Termini included, the CDR3 measures 15 amino acids. The CDR3: CASQTWAGGIAEAFF.

A few counts support this clone. The V call is TRBV5-4, the J call TRBJ2-5; D tentatively reads TRBD1 or TRBD2 (5 bases each). Germline loops: CDR1 SGHNT, CDR2 YYREEE (reference sequence). The CDR3 covers 15 residues. V lost 1 base and J lost 5, with 15 bases in between. CDR3 DNA sequence: TGTGCCAGCAGCTTGCGGGACGGTGGCTTGGAGACCCAGTACTTC. Translation gives CASSLRDGGLETQYF.

V usage is TRBV7-9 and J usage is TRBJ2-1, with TRBD1 matching 9 bases. The junction had 6 bases not matched to a gene; V was cut back by 5 bases and J by 1 base. The CDR3 runs 16 residues. From germline, CDR1 is SEHNR and CDR2 FQNEAQ (reference sequence). The chain's CDR3 is CASSARGQGSYNEQFF. The CDR3 region has the DNA TGTGCCAGCAGCGCCCGGGGACAGGGTTCCTACAATGAGCAGTTCTTC. The variable domain in full, with the rest retrieved from reference TRBV7-9 and TRBJ2-1, is DTGVSQNPRHKITKRGQNVTFRCDPISEHNRLYWYRQTLGQGPEFLTYFQNEAQLEKSRLLSDRFSAERPKGSFSTLEIQRTEQGDSAMYLCASSARGQGSYNEQFFGPGTRLTVL.

The rearrangement links TRBV7-9 to TRBJ2-3; 11 bases are a match to TRBD2. V shed 8 bases and J 6 bases; nucleotides not matched to a gene: 13. Germline loops: CDR1 SEHNR, CDR2 FQNEAQ (reference sequence). The CDR3 runs 16 residues. CDR3: CASGVIAGGPSDTQYF. DNA for the CDR3: TGTGCCAGCGGCGTCATAGCGGGAGGGCCCTCGGATACGCAGTATTTT.

The table lists this clone with a count of one. The chain couples TRBV19 to TRBJ2-5, with D uncertain. Germline V gene lookup returns CDR1 LNHDA and CDR2 SQIVND (reference sequence). The germline V and J ends were trimmed by 1 base and 0 bases, with 6 bases remaining between them. The CDR3 length is 14 residues. CDR3 nucleotide sequence: TGTGCCAGTAGTATAGGATTGTACCAAGAGACCCAGTACTTC. Its translation: CASSIGLYQETQYF. Based on the CDR3 plus reference TRBV19 and TRBJ2-5, the full variable domain is DGGITQSPKYLFRKEGQNVTLSCEQNLNHDAMYWYRQDPGQGLRLIYYSQIVNDFQKGDIAEGYSVSREKKESFPLTVTSAQKNPTAFYLCASSIGLYQETQYFGPGTRLLVL.